One sample yielded the 26 T cell receptor beta chains listed below, sequenced in a study of cytotoxic CD8 clonotypes in ibrutinib-treated CLL. Only in-frame clones appear in the TCRdb table, and some are missing; sequencing was by immunoSEQ multiplex PCR. The table includes fewer than 200,000 clones, more than 80% detected once. Sequencing used PBMCs, obtained after 24 months of ibrutinib treatment. The receptor source for this set is a human donor with chronic lymphocytic leukemia.

The CDR3 spells CASSTNQGHGYTF. For the CDR3, the DNA is TGTGCCAGCAGCACAAACCAGGGCCATGGCTACACCTTC. V usage is TRBV7-2 and J usage is TRBJ1-2, with D maybe TRBD1 (5 bases). V was pared by 5 bases and J by 6 bases, with 13 bases between. There are 13 residues in the CDR3. The V gene's germline CDR1 is SGHTA and CDR2 FQGNSA.

The chain uses TRBV7-6 and TRBJ1-1; a possible D gene is TRBD1 (5 bases). The CDR3 spans 13 residues. Germline CDR1 and CDR2: SGHVS and FNYEAQ. V was cut by 5 bases and J by 3 bases, with 10 bases left in between. The CDR3 DNA follows: TGTGCCAGCAGCCCCCGGGGGGACACTGAAGCTTTCTTT. Protein: CASSPRGDTEAFF.

V is TRBV7-9 and J is TRBJ2-1; D may be TRBD1 (6 bases). The CDR3 spans 16 residues. The V end was cut by 5 bases, the J end by 7 bases, with 21 bases between. From germline, CDR1 is SEHNR and CDR2 FQNEAQ (reference sequence). The CDR3 region is CASSVRFTLQGNEQFF. The DNA for the CDR3 is TGTGCCAGCAGCGTAAGATTCACATTACAGGGAAATGAGCAGTTCTTC.

The rearrangement uses TRBV6-5 and TRBJ2-3, with D possibly being TRBD2 (5 bases). This CDR3 has 13 amino acids. Trimming took off 8 bases at V and 2 bases at J, with 11 bases between the two ends. Looked up from germline, CDR1 is MNHEY and CDR2 is SVGAGI. CDR3 sequence: CASREGNTDTQYF. The CDR3 DNA follows: TGTGCCAGCCGGGAAGGGAACACAGATACGCAGTATTTT.

The chain couples TRBV28 to TRBJ2-3; 11 bases are shared with TRBD1. Trimming removed 9 bases from V and 4 bases from J; junction bases left unmatched: 3. This CDR3 comprises 13 residues. In germline, CDR1 is MDHEN, CDR2 SYDVKM. CDR3 protein: CARTGQGADTQYF. The DNA for the CDR3 is TGTGCCAGAACGGGACAGGGGGCAGATACGCAGTATTTT.

This chain uses TRBV18 with TRBJ1-1, with unresolved D. The germline V gene has CDR1 KGHSH and CDR2 LQKENI. V lost 2 bases, J lost 0 bases, and 7 bases lay in between. The CDR3 runs 14 residues. The CDR3 DNA is TGTGCCAGCTCACCAATACCCTTGAACACTGAAGCTTTCTTT. The encoded protein is CASSPIPLNTEAFF.

The gene calls are TRBV28 and TRBJ2-3; possibly TRBD2 for D (5 bases). V lost 5 bases and J lost 0, with 15 bases in between. There are 16 residues in the CDR3. Looked up from germline, CDR1 is MDHEN and CDR2 is SYDVKM. CDR3 protein: CASSRAGITSTDTQYF. CDR3 DNA sequence: TGTGCCAGCAGTAGGGCCGGGATCACTAGCACAGATACGCAGTATTTT. The full variable domain, with the rest looked up from reference TRBV28 and TRBJ2-3, is DVKVTQSSRYLVKRTGEKVFLECVQDMDHENMFWYRQDPGLGLRLIYFSYDVKMKEKGDIPEGYSVSREKKERFSLILESASTNQTSMYLCASSRAGITSTDTQYFGPGTRLTVL.

The chain links TRBV7-2 to TRBJ1-2; D perhaps matches TRBD1 (6 bases). The germline V and J ends were trimmed by 1 base and 6 bases, with 15 bases remaining between them. Germline CDR1 is SGHTA and CDR2 is FQGNSA. CDR3 length: 15 residues. The CDR3 is CASSLEQGRNDGYTF. As DNA, the CDR3 is TGTGCCAGCAGCTTAGAACAGGGTAGGAATGATGGCTACACCTTC.

This chain links TRBV2 with TRBJ2-5; 11 bases are shared with TRBD1. Looked up from germline, CDR1 is SNHLY and CDR2 is FYNNEI. The junction had 3 bases not matched to a gene; V was cut back by 7 bases and J by 2 bases. This CDR3 spans 14 amino acids. The DNA of the CDR3 is TGTGCCAGCATTAGGGACAGGGGGCAAGAGACCCAGTACTTC. This gives the protein CASIRDRGQETQYF.

V is TRBV11-2 and J is TRBJ1-2; D possibly corresponds to TRBD1 (5 bases). The germline V and J ends were trimmed by 2 bases and 8 bases, with 12 bases remaining between them. The V gene's germline CDR1 is SGHAT and CDR2 FQNNGV. The CDR3 has 13 amino acids. Here the CDR3 reads CASSLQGIGGYTF. Here the CDR3 DNA reads TGTGCCAGCAGCTTACAGGGAATCGGGGGCTACACCTTC.

The sample holds a few counts of this clone. V usage is TRBV27 and J usage is TRBJ2-2; the D is unclear. This CDR3 is built from 12 residues. V was trimmed by 8 bases and J by 6 bases, leaving 10 bases between them. Germline CDR1 and CDR2: MNHEY and SMNVEV (reference sequence). CDR3 DNA: TGTGCCAGCGCATTAAGCTCCGGGGAGCTGTTTTTT. Protein product: CASALSSGELFF.

The chain couples TRBV4-3 to TRBJ1-2, with D perhaps matching TRBD1 (5 bases). This CDR3 contains 12 residues. The V and J ends lost 0 bases and 8 bases respectively, with 7 bases between them. Germline lookup yields CDR1 LGHNA and CDR2 YSLEER. The CDR3: CASSQDRGGYTF. For the CDR3, the DNA is TGCGCCAGCAGCCAAGATCGGGGGGGCTACACCTTC.

The gene calls are TRBV6-6 and TRBJ2-1; 7 bases are shared with TRBD2. This CDR3 spans 15 amino acids. Unmatched junction bases numbered 7, after V lost 6 bases and J lost 2 bases. Germline V gives CDR1 MNHNY, CDR2 SVGAGI (reference sequence). The CDR3 region has the DNA TGTGCCAGCAGCGGCGGACTAGAGGCCTACAATGAGCAGTTCTTC. This codes for CASSGGLEAYNEQFF.

Concerning this clone: At the DNA level, this CDR3 is encoded by other sequences in the same sample as well. This chain joins TRBV5-1 and TRBJ1-1; D is perhaps TRBD1 (5 bases). Germline values: CDR1 SGHRS, CDR2 YFSETQ. Trimming left V 0 bases short and J 1 base short, with 7 bases between. The CDR3 is 14 amino acids. The CDR3 loop reads CASSLGGANTEAFF. CDR3 bases: TGCGCCAGCAGCTTGGGGGGCGCGAACACTGAAGCTTTCTTT.

The chain uses TRBV25-1 and TRBJ2-7, with 12 bases lining up with TRBD2. The CDR3 runs to 15 residues. Unmatched junction bases numbered 6, after V lost 3 bases and J lost 6 bases. The germline gives CDR1 MGHDK, CDR2 SYGVNS. For the CDR3, the DNA is TGTGCCAGCAGTGAGCCTAGCGGGAGGGCCGGCGAGCAGTACTTC. Protein: CASSEPSGRAGEQYF.

The rearrangement uses TRBV6-1 and TRBJ2-5, with D perhaps TRBD1 (6 bases). CDR3 length: 16 amino acids. Trimming shortened V by 1 base and J by 5 bases, and 17 bases separated the two germline ends. CDR1 is MNHNS and CDR2 is SASEGT in the germline V gene. The DNA for the CDR3 is TGTGCCAGCAGTGAAGGACTGGGGGCCTTTTATGAGACCCAGTACTTC. Protein: CASSEGLGAFYETQYF.

The V call is TRBV7-9, the J call TRBJ2-5; D is unclear. V was clipped by 1 base and J by 4 bases, with 4 bases between them. This CDR3 is 12 amino acids long. In germline, CDR1 is SEHNR, CDR2 FQNEAQ (reference sequence). CDR3 loop: CASSLGAETQYF. The CDR3 DNA reads as TGTGCCAGCAGCTTAGGGGCAGAGACCCAGTACTTC.

The gene calls are TRBV11-1 and TRBJ2-1; TRBD2 is a possible D gene (6 bases). V lost 4 bases and J lost 7, with 17 bases in between. There are 15 residues in the CDR3. The germline V gene has CDR1 SGHAT and CDR2 FQDESV (reference sequence). The CDR3 DNA is TGTGCCAGCAGCTCCCTAGCCGGGAGAACGAATGAGCAGTTCTTC. Encoded protein: CASSSLAGRTNEQFF. The variable domain in full, completed from reference TRBV11-1 and TRBJ2-1, reads EAEVAQSPRYKITEKSQAVAFWCDPISGHATLYWYRQILGQGPELLVQFQDESVVDDSQLPKDRFSAERLKGVDSTLKIQPAELGDSAMYLCASSSLAGRTNEQFFGPGTRLTVL.

The chain carries TRBV2 and TRBJ1-2; 10 bases line up with TRBD1. The CDR3 consists of 15 residues. The V and J ends lost 6 bases and 6 bases, in that order; junction bases with no gene match: 10. Germline V gene data show CDR1 as SNHLY and CDR2 as FYNNEI. The CDR3 reads CASRSGTGAWNGYTF. The CDR3 region has the DNA TGTGCCAGCAGGAGCGGGACAGGGGCGTGGAATGGCTACACCTTC.

This clone was seen just once. The rearrangement joins TRBV9 to TRBJ2-7; perhaps D is TRBD1 or TRBD2 (5 bases each). Germline V lookup: CDR1 SGDLS, CDR2 YYNGEE. V dropped 3 bases and J dropped 0 bases, with 16 bases sitting between them. The length of the CDR3 is 16 residues. CDR3 DNA: TGTGCCAGCAGCGGACCGGGACGCCGATCCTCCTACGAGCAGTACTTC. Translated, it gives CASSGPGRRSSYEQYF.

V and J are TRBV5-4 and TRBJ2-3, with TRBD1 matching 7 bases. The CDR3 consists of 14 residues. CDR1 is SGHNT and CDR2 is YYREEE in the germline V gene (reference sequence). V trimming: 3 bases; J trimming: 0 bases; junction bases outside the gene matches: 1. The CDR3 DNA reads TGTGCCAGCAGCTCCAGGGGGAGCACAGATACGCAGTATTTT. Translated: CASSSRGSTDTQYF.

The chain employs TRBV11-2 and TRBJ1-1; TRBD1 aligns across 10 bases. The CDR3 consists of 15 residues. Trimming took 5 bases from V and 5 from J; bases not matched to a gene: 8. Germline lookup yields CDR1 SGHAT and CDR2 FQNNGV. The CDR3 DNA reads as TGTGCCAGCAGCCAGGCCCGGGGACAGGGGACTGAAGCTTTCTTT. It is translated as CASSQARGQGTEAFF.

This clone appeared a single time. V usage is TRBV5-4 and J usage is TRBJ1-4, with 11 bases aligning to TRBD1. The CDR3 sequence is 18 residues long. Germline-derived CDR1 and CDR2 are SGHNT and YYREEE (reference sequence). Unmatched junction bases numbered 7, after V lost 3 bases and J lost 0 bases. The CDR3 DNA reads TGTGCCAGCAGCTGGCGGACAGGGGGCGTACCAACTAATGAAAAACTGTTTTTT. It is translated as CASSWRTGGVPTNEKLFF.

This clone showed up just once. The chain is built from TRBV9 and TRBJ1-5; TRBD1 might be the D (5 bases). Trimming took off 0 bases at V and 2 bases at J, with 9 bases between the two ends. The CDR3 totals 15 residues. The germline V gene encodes CDR1 SGDLS and CDR2 YYNGEE. The CDR3 protein is CASSVGGRGNQPQHF. In DNA, the CDR3 is TGTGCCAGCAGCGTAGGAGGCAGGGGCAATCAGCCCCAGCATTTT.

The CDR3 DNA sequence: TGTGCCAGCTGGGTCCTCAGGGGCCAACCGTACAATGAGCAGTTCTTC. It translates to CASWVLRGQPYNEQFF. V and J are TRBV27 and TRBJ2-1; D perhaps matches TRBD1 (6 bases). The CDR3 contains 16 residues. The V and J ends lost 8 bases and 4 bases respectively, with 21 bases between them. Germline V gene sequence: CDR1 MNHEY, CDR2 SMNVEV (reference sequence).

The CDR3 reads CASRGTSHTYEQYF. CDR3 sequence (DNA): TGTGCCAGCAGGGGGACTAGCCATACCTACGAGCAGTACTTC. The chain employs TRBV28 and TRBJ2-7, with 9 bases aligning to TRBD2. The CDR3 is made up of 14 amino acids. The germline V gene has CDR1 MDHEN and CDR2 SYDVKM. Trimming cost V 6 bases and J 2 bases; bases outside gene matches: 5.